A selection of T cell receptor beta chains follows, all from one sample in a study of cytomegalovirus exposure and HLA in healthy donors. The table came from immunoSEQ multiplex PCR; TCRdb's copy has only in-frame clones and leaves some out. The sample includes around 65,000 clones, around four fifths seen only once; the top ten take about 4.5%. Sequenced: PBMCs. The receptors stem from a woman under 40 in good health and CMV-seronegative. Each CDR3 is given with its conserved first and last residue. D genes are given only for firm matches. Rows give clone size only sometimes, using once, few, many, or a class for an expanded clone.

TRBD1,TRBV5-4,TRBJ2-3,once,TGTGCCAGCAGCCGATCTGGGACAGTTCCCGCAGATACGCAGTATTTT,CASSRSGTVPADTQYF
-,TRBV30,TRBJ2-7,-,TGTGCCTGGAGTAGGGGGACGGATTACGAGCAGTACTTC,CAWSRGTDYEQYF
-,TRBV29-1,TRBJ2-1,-,TGCAGCGCCGAAACCCGACTGGACCGGGCGGGCAATGAGCAGTTCTTC,CSAETRLDRAGNEQFF
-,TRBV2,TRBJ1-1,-,TGTGCCAGCAGTGTAACTGAAGCTTTCTTT,CASSVTEAFF
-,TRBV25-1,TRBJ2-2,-,TGTGCCAGCAGTGAGGTTACGGGCACCGGGGAGCTGTTTTTT,CASSEVTGTGELFF
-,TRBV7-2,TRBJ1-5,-,TGTGCCAGCAGCCCACAGAACAGGGCTGGTCAGCCCCAGCATTTT,CASSPQNRAGQPQHF
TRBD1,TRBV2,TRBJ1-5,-,TGTGCCAGCAGTCGACAGGGGAGCAATCAGCCCCAGCATTTT,CASSRQGSNQPQHF
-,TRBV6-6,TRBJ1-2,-,TGTGCCAGCAGTTACTCAGGGAGGGGCTACACCTTC,CASSYSGRGYTF
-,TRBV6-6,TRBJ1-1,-,TGTGCCAGCAGTTACGAAGGGAGGGCGGACACTGAAGCTTTCTTT,CASSYEGRADTEAFF
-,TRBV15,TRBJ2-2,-,TGTGCCACCCGACAGTCCGCGAACACCGGGGAGCTGTTTTTT,CATRQSANTGELFF
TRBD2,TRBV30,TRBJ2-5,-,TGTGCCTGGAGTGTACTAGCGGTACAAGAGACCCAGTACTTC,CAWSVLAVQETQYF
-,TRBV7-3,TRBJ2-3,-,TGTGCCAGCAGCTTCAGGGGGGCAGATACGCAGTATTTT,CASSFRGADTQYF
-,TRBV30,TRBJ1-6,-,TGTGCCTGGGAGCGGGCGATTGGAAATTCACCCCTCCACTTT,CAWERAIGNSPLHF
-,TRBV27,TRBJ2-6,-,TGTGCCAGCAGTAACAGCAACTCTGGGGCCAACGTCCTGACTTTC,CASSNSNSGANVLTF
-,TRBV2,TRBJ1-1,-,TGTGCCAGCAGACAAGACCCGAGGAGGCGGAACGAAGGCACTGAAGCTTTCTTT,CASRQDPRRRNEGTEAFF
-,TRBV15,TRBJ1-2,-,TGTGCCACCAGCAGAGGGTCCAGCGATGGCTACACCTTC,CATSRGSSDGYTF
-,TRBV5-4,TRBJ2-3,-,TGTGCCAGCAGCTACCTCGGGGGTGGAACCACAGATACGCAGTATTTT,CASSYLGGGTTDTQYF
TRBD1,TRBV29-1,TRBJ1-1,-,TGCAGCTCTGGGACAGGGGACACTGAAGCTTTCTTT,CSSGTGDTEAFF
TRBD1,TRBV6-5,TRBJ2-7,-,TGTGCCAGCTCACCCGGGACAGTTACCTACGAGCAGTACTTC,CASSPGTVTYEQYF
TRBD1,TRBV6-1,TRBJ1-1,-,TGTGCCAGCAGGGACAGGGGGCGGGTGGGGACTGAAGCTTTCTTT,CASRDRGRVGTEAFF
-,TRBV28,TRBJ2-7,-,TGTGCCAGCAGGGCGGTGGACGAGCAGTACTTC,CASRAVDEQYF
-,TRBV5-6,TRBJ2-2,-,TGTGCCAGCAGCCCAGAATCCGGGGAGCTGTTTTTT,CASSPESGELFF
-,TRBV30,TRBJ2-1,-,TGTGCCTGCGAGAATGAGCAGTTCTTC,CACENEQFF
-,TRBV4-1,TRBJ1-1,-,TGCGCCAGCAGCCAAGATTTTGGCAGTGAAGCTTTCTTT,CASSQDFGSEAFF
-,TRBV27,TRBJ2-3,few,TGTGCCAGCAGTTTTGAGGCGGGTACGCAGTATTTT,CASSFEAGTQYF
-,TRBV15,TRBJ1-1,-,TGTGCCACCACCCCGGGGTACACTGAAGCTTTCTTT,CATTPGYTEAFF
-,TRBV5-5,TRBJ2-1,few,TGTGCCAGCAGCTACCGGGGTGAGCAGTTCTTC,CASSYRGEQFF
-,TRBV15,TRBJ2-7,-,TGTGCCACCAGCAACCAGAAAACCTACGAGCAGTACTTC,CATSNQKTYEQYF
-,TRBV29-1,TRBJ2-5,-,TGCAGCGTCTCACAGGAAGGGACCCAGTACTTC,CSVSQEGTQYF
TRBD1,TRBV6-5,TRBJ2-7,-,TGTGCCAGCAGTCCCGGGACAGGGGGCCACTACGAGCAGTACTTC,CASSPGTGGHYEQYF
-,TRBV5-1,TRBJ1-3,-,TGCGCCAGCAGCCCGACAGGCTCTGGAAACACCATATATTTT,CASSPTGSGNTIYF
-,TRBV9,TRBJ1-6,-,TGTGCCAGCAGCGTAGGGGCAGGGCCACCCCTCCACTTT,CASSVGAGPPLHF
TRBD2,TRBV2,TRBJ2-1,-,TGTGCCAGCAACTGGGGGATCGAGGGAGGGCGGGAGAGGGACGAGCAGTTCTTC,CASNWGIEGGRERDEQFF
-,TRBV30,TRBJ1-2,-,TGTGCCTGGAGTGGGGGGGTGGGGGAAGGCTACACCTTC,CAWSGGVGEGYTF
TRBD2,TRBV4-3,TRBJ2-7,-,TGCGCCAGCAGCCAGGGACTAGCGGGAGGACTCTACGAGCAGTACTTC,CASSQGLAGGLYEQYF
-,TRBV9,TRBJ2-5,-,TGTGCCAGCAGCAGATCGGGGGAGACCCAGTACTTC,CASSRSGETQYF
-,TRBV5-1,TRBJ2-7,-,TGCGCCAGCAGACGCGAGGGGGAGCTCTACGAGCAGTACTTC,CASRREGELYEQYF
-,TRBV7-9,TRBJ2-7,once,TGTGCCAGCAGCCCCGGAGTGGGCGAGCAGTACTTC,CASSPGVGEQYF
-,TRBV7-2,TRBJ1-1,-,TGTGCCAGCAGCTTCCAGAAGAACACTGAAGCTTTCTTT,CASSFQKNTEAFF
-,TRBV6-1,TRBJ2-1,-,TGTGCCAGCAGTCCACAGAGAAACAATGAGCAGTTCTTC,CASSPQRNNEQFF
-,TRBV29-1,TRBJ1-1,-,TGCAGCGGAGAGGGCAGACTTGAAGCTTTCTTT,CSGEGRLEAFF
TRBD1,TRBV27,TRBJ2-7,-,TGTGCCAGCAGCTGGGGACAGGTCGCCTACGAGCAGTACTTC,CASSWGQVAYEQYF
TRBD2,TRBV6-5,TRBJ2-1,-,TGTGCCAGTAGAGCGGGGGGGAGATACAATGAGCAGTTCTTC,CASRAGGRYNEQFF
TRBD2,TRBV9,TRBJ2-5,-,TGTGCCAGCAGCGCAGGGTCAGGCGGACGGGGGGCCCAGTACTTC,CASSAGSGGRGAQYF
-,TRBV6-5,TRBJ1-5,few,TGTGCCAGCAGTTCTAGGGAGGATCAGCCCCAGCATTTT,CASSSREDQPQHF